This T cell receptor beta chain was identified during a study of blood T cell repertoires in COVID-19. Study-wide context: Samples representing acute and convalescent COVID-19 were sourced from the United States, Italy and Spain. From T cells, B-cell-depleted T cells, or PBMCs came the material, which was cDNA or gDNA.

In the authors' methods: Reference gene primer amplification in the assay estimated nucleated cell counts. The data were produced by immunoSEQ multiplex PCR, yet TCRdb's version contains in-frame clones alone and is incomplete. The V and J calls and the clone size are those of that table, but D and trimming were determined from the DNA. The sample contains approximately 160,000 clones, more than 70% of which appear only once. The CDR3 runs to 16 residues. The trim removed 2 bases at V and 4 bases at J, leaving 5 bases unmatched. CDR1 SGHVS and CDR2 FNYEAQ come from the germline V gene. J is TRBJ2-2 and V is TRBV7-6; the match to TRBD2 covers 9 bases. This TCR came from a man in his fifties or sixties with active or convalescent COVID-19. The sequenced sample was peripheral blood. The CDR3 is CASSLTGLAVTGELFF. DNA for the CDR3: TGTGCCAGCAGCTTAACGGGACTAGCTGTCACCGGGGAGCTGTTTTTT.